The present TCR beta chain was sequenced within a study of lymphopenia after photon versus proton radiotherapy. Only one count was recorded for this clone. Method: immunoSEQ multiplex PCR; TCRdb's copy keeps in-frame clones and lacks some. This table holds 35,000 to 45,000 clones, about four fifths found once. Germline V gene sequence: CDR1 WSHSY, CDR2 SAAADI. The CDR3 contains 14 residues. Trimming shortened V by 6 bases and J by 6 bases, and 12 bases separated the two germline ends. Material: peripheral blood, obtained from a patient treated with proton-based radiotherapy. The TCR sequence derives from an older woman with pancreatic cancer. The V and J genes are TRBV10-2 and TRBJ1-6; D call uncertain. The CDR3 reads CASRDAWTNSPLHF. CDR3 in DNA: TGCGCCAGCAGGGACGCGTGGACTAATTCACCCCTCCACTTT.